The 15 T cell receptor beta chains below all came from one sample that was sequenced in a study of spatial heterogeneity in lung cancer. The sample's time point: blood at routine non-recurrence follow-up after resection. TCRdb analysed the 5' RACE reads with MiXCR anew, one entry per CDR3 protein. In the table there are about 27,000 distinct CDR3 sequences, almost 5.5% of which are singletons. The sample was PBMCs, taken at follow-up. These receptors originate from a female donor with early-stage non-small cell lung cancer.

This clonotype was seen ten or more times. This may arise from a read error, as a much more abundant clone is one base away. A read error is likely, as this CDR3 ends without the conserved phenylalanine or tryptophan. This sequence joins TRBV7-2 and TRBJ2-7, with D uncertain. This CDR3 has 11 amino acids. Looked up from germline, CDR1 is SGHTA and CDR2 is FQGNSA. Trimming took 5 bases from V and 1 from J, leaving 3 bases between them. The CDR3 spells CASSPSYEQYS. CDR3 in DNA: TGTGCCAGCAGCCCATCCTACGAGCAGTACTCC.

This clonotype was counted ten times or more. The CDR3: CASSVGQGTYEQYF. The CDR3 region has the DNA TGTGCCAGCAGCGTAGGACAGGGCACCTACGAGCAGTACTTC. V usage is TRBV9 and J usage is TRBJ2-7, with 7 bases lining up with TRBD1. Germline CDR1 reads SGDLS; CDR2 reads YYNGEE. This CDR3 comprises 14 residues. Trimming took 0 bases from V and 2 from J; bases not matched to a gene: 2.

This clonotype came up many times. The chain links TRBV24-1 to TRBJ1-4; TRBD1 is a possible D gene (5 bases). Trimming shortened V by 2 bases and J by 10 bases, and 16 bases separated the two germline ends. Germline values: CDR1 KGHDR, CDR2 SFDVKD. This CDR3 is 15 amino acids long. CDR3 DNA sequence: TGTGCCACCAGTGATTCCGGGACGGCCAAAGGAAAACTGTTTTTT. It codes for CATSDSGTAKGKLFF.

This clonotype was observed once. The rearrangement links TRBV29-1 to TRBJ2-1; TRBD1 matches 8 bases. Germline assignment: CDR1 SQVTM and CDR2 ANQGSEA. The V segment lost 7 bases and the J segment 3 bases; nucleotides outside the gene matches: 5. The CDR3 loop spans 13 amino acids. The CDR3 nucleotides are TGCAGCGGTGGACAGGGCGACTACAATGAGCAGTTCTTC. Amino acids: CSGGQGDYNEQFF.

This clonotype was seen ten or more times. This chain connects TRBV20-1 to TRBJ2-7; 8 bases agree with TRBD1. Looked up from germline, CDR1 is DFQATT and CDR2 is SNEGSKA (reference sequence). V trimming: 5 bases; J trimming: 2 bases; junction bases outside the gene matches: 5. This CDR3 has 13 residues. The CDR3, as DNA: TGCAGTGCTCCTGACAGGGGAACCTACGAGCAGTACTTC. This encodes CSAPDRGTYEQYF.

This clonotype was counted ten times or more. CDR3 region: CASSSPGLAGSISYNEQFF. The CDR3 bases are TGTGCCAGCAGTTCGCCGGGACTAGCGGGGTCCATCTCCTACAATGAGCAGTTCTTC. V usage is TRBV6-6 and J usage is TRBJ2-1; 13 positions agree with TRBD2. The ends lost 4 bases at V and 0 bases at J; junction bases unmatched: 9. This CDR3 spans 19 amino acids. The V gene's germline CDR1 is MNHNY and CDR2 SVGAGI (reference sequence).

At least ten counts were recorded for this clonotype. The gene calls are TRBV6-6 and TRBJ2-2, with unresolved D. The germline gives CDR1 MNHNY, CDR2 SVGAGI (reference sequence). CDR3 length: 13 residues. Trimming stripped 7 bases from V and 7 bases from J, with 13 bases between. CDR3 loop: CASIQRQIGELFF. The CDR3 DNA reads TGTGCCAGCATTCAACGGCAAATCGGGGAGCTGTTTTTT.

Sample share makes this clonotype medium-sized. This rearrangement joins TRBV6-5 to TRBJ1-6; 7 bases agree with TRBD1. From germline, CDR1 is MNHEY and CDR2 SVGAGI. There are 14 residues in the CDR3. V dropped 6 bases and J dropped 7; count of bases not matched to a gene: 6. CDR3 sequence: CASSGRQGNSPLHF. For the CDR3, the DNA is TGTGCCAGCAGCGGAAGACAGGGAAATTCACCCCTCCACTTT.

This clonotype was observed at least ten times. This chain uses TRBV7-9 with TRBJ2-2, with D hard to call. Germline V CDR1 and CDR2: SEHNR, FQNEAQ (reference sequence). V gave up 7 bases and J gave up 9 bases, with 9 bases separating them. CDR3 length: 11 amino acids. CDR3 sequence reads: CASTKEWELFF. CDR3 DNA sequence: TGTGCCAGCACCAAGGAATGGGAGCTGTTTTTT.

This clonotype has at least ten counts. The chain uses TRBV19 and TRBJ1-2; no firm D call. The CDR3 runs 13 residues. The germline CDR1 and CDR2 sequences are LNHDA and SQIVND (reference sequence). Trimming removed 6 bases from V and 0 bases from J, with 8 bases in between. CDR3 amino acids: CASRQNPNYGYTF. The CDR3 DNA reads TGTGCCAGTAGACAAAACCCTAACTATGGCTACACCTTC.

This clonotype has at least ten counts. This sequence joins TRBV5-8 and TRBJ2-6; TRBD1 agrees at 11 bases. The trim removed 2 bases at V and 5 bases at J, leaving 6 bases unmatched. CDR3 length: 17 residues. Germline V gene data show CDR1 as SGHTS and CDR2 as YDEGEE. The CDR3 is CASSFWTGGARANVLTF. In nucleotides, the CDR3 is TGTGCCAGCAGCTTTTGGACAGGGGGCGCGAGGGCCAACGTCCTGACTTTC.

This clonotype was observed at least ten times. The V gene is TRBV2, the J gene TRBJ1-2; D unresolved. The length of the CDR3 is 12 residues. Germline CDR1 reads SNHLY; CDR2 reads FYNNEI. V lost 10 bases and J lost 0, with 9 bases in between. In DNA form, the CDR3 reads TGTGCCACCAACCCCGCTAACTATGGCTACACCTTC. Translated, it gives CATNPANYGYTF.

The sample holds many counts of this clonotype. The chain is built from TRBV6-1 and TRBJ2-3, with D tentatively TRBD1 or TRBD2 (5 bases each). The CDR3 loop spans 12 amino acids. The V and J ends lost 6 bases and 6 bases respectively, with 10 bases between them. Germline V gene data show CDR1 as MNHNS and CDR2 as SASEGT. The CDR3 nucleotides read TGTGCCAGCAGCCGGGACCGTGATACGCAGTATTTT. Translation gives CASSRDRDTQYF.

The sample holds many counts of this clonotype. The chain has TRBV4-1 and TRBJ1-2; 7 nucleotides agree with TRBD1. The CDR3 is 16 amino acids. V was pared by 4 bases and J by 3 bases, with 11 bases of the junction left unmatched. Looked up from germline, CDR1 is MGHRA and CDR2 is YSYEKL. The CDR3 nucleotides read TGCGCCAGCAGCCCTTTAAACAGGGGAAGGGACTATGGCTACACCTTC. Protein product: CASSPLNRGRDYGYTF.

This clonotype was detected ten times or more. The J gene is TRBJ2-2, the V gene TRBV2; a weak D match, TRBD1 (6 bases). V lost 4 bases, J lost 3 bases, and 9 bases lay in between. The germline V gene has CDR1 SNHLY and CDR2 FYNNEI. The CDR3 is 14 amino acids. CDR3 residues: CASSAAGDTGELFF. CDR3 coding DNA: TGTGCCAGCAGTGCAGCAGGGGACACCGGGGAGCTGTTTTTT. The full variable domain, rest sourced from reference TRBV2 and TRBJ2-2, is EPEVTQTPSHQVTQMGQEVILRCVPISNHLYFYWYRQILGQKVEFLVSFYNNEISEKSEIFDDQFSVERPDGSNFTLKIRSTKLEDSAMYFCASSAAGDTGELFFGEGSRLTVL.